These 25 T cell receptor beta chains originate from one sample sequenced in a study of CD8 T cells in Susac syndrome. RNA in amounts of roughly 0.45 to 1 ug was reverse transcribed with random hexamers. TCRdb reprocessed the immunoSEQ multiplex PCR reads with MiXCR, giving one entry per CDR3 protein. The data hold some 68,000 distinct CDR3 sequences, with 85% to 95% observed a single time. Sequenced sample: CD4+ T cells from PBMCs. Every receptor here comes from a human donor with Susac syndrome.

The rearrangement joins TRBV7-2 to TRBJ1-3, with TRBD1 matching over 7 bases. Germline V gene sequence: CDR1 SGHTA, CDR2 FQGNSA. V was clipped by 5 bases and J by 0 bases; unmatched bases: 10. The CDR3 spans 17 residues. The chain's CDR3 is CASSREGQLSSGNTIYF. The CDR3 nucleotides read TGTGCCAGCAGCCGTGAGGGACAGTTAAGCTCTGGAAACACCATATATTTT.

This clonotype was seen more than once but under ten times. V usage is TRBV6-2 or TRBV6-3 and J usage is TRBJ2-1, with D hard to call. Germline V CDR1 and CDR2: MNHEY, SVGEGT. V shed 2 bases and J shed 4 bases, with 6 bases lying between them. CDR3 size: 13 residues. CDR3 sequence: CASSYGKYNEQFF. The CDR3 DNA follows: TGTGCCAGCAGTTACGGGAAGTACAATGAGCAGTTCTTC.

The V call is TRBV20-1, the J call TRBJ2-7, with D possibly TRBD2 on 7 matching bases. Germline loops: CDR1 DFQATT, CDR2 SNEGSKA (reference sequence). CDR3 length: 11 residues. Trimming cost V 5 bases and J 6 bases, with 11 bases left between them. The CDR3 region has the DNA TGCAGTGCTCTGAGGGGGGGCGAGCAGTACTTC. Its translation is CSALRGGEQYF.

The DNA for the CDR3 is TGCACCGGCGGCGGGAGGGGGAATGAGCAGTTCTTC. Its protein product is CTGGGRGNEQFF. The V and J genes are TRBV20-1 and TRBJ2-1; 9 bases agree with TRBD2. The CDR3 totals 12 residues. Germline V gene data show CDR1 as DFQATT and CDR2 as SNEGSKA (reference sequence).

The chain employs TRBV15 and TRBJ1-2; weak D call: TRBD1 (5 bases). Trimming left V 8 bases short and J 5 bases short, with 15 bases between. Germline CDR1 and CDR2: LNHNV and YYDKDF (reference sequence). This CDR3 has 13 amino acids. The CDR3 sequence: CATSLGRVYGYTF. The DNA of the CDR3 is TGTGCCACCTCCCTGGGCAGGGTGTATGGCTACACCTTC.

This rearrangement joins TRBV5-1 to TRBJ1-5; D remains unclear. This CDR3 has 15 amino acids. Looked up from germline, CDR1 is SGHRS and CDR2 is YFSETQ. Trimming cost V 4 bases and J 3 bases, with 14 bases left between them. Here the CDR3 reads CASSPLGGDNQPQHF. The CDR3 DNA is TGCGCCAGCAGCCCGTTAGGTGGCGACAATCAGCCCCAGCATTTT. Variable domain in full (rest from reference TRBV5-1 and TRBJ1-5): KAGVTQTPRYLIKTRGQQVTLSCSPISGHRSVSWYQQTPGQGLQFLFEYFSETQRNKGNFPGRFSGRQFSNSRSEMNVSTLELGDSALYLCASSPLGGDNQPQHFGDGTRLSIL.

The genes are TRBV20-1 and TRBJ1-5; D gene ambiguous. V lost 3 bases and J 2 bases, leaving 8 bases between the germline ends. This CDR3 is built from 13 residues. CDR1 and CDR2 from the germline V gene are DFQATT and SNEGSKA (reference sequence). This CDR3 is CSARKGGNQPQHF. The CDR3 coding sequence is TGCAGTGCTAGGAAGGGCGGCAATCAGCCCCAGCATTTT.

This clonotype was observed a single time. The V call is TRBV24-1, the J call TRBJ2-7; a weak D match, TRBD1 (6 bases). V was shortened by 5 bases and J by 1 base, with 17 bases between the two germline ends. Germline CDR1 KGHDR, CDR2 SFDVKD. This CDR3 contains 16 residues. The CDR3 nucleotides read TGTGCCACCAGTGCCGGGACACCTCAAAAGTCCTACGAGCAGTACTTC. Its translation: CATSAGTPQKSYEQYF.

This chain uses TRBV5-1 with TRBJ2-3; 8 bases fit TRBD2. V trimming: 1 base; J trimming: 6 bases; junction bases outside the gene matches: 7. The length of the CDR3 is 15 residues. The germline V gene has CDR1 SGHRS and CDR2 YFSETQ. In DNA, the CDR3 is TGCGCCAGCAGCTTGACGGGGACTAGGTCCGATACGCAGTATTTT. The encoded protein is CASSLTGTRSDTQYF.

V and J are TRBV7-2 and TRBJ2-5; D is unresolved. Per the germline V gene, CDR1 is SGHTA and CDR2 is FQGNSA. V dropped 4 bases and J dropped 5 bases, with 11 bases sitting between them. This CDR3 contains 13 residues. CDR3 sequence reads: CASSWIARETQYF. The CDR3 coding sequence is TGTGCCAGCAGCTGGATCGCCCGGGAGACCCAGTACTTC.

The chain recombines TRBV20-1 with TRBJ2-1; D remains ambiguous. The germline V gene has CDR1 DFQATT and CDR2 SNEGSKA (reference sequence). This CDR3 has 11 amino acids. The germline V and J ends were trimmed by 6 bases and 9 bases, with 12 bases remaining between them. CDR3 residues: CSAYNSREQFF. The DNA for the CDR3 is TGCAGTGCCTACAATAGCCGTGAGCAGTTCTTC.

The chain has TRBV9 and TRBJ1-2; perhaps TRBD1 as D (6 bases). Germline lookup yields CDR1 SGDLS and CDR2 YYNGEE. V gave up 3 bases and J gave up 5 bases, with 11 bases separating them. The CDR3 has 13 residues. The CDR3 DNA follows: TGTGCCAGCAGCGCGGGGGGGCTTTATGGCTACACCTTC. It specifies CASSAGGLYGYTF.

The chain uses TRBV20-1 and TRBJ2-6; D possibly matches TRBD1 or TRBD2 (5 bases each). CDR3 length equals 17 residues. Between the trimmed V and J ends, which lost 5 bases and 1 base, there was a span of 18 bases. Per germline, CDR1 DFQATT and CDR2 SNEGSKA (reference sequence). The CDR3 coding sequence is TGCAGTGCTGGGGAACCGGGACCGAATTCTGGGGCCAACGTCCTGACTTTC. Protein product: CSAGEPGPNSGANVLTF.

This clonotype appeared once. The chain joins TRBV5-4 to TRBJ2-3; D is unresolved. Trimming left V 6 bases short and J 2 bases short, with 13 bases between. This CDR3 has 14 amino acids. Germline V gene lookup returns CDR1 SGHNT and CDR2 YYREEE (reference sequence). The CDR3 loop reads CASNGAAITDTQYF. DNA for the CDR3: TGTGCCAGCAATGGTGCAGCCATCACAGATACGCAGTATTTT.

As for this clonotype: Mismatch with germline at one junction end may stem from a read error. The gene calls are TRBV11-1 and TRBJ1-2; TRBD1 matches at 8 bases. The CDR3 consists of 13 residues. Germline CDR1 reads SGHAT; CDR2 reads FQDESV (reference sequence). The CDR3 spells CASSQGQGFVPLF. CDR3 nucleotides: TGTGCCAGCAGCCAAGGACAGGGTTTCGTCCCTCTCTTC.

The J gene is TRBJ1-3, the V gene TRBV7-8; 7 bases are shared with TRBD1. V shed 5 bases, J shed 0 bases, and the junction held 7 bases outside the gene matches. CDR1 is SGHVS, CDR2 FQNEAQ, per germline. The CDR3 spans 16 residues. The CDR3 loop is CASSRIGGDSGNTIYF. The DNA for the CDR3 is TGTGCCAGCAGCCGCATAGGGGGCGACTCTGGAAACACCATATATTTT.

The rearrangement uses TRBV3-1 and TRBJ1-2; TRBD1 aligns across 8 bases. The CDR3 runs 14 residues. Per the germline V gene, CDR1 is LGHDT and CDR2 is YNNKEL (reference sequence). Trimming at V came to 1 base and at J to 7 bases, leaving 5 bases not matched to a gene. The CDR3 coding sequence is TGTGCCAGCAGCCAAGCGGACAGGGTTGGTGGCTACACCTTC. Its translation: CASSQADRVGGYTF.

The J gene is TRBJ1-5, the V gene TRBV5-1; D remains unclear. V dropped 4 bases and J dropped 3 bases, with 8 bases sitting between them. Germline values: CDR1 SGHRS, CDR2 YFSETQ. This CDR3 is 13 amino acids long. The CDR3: CASSPSPNQPQHF. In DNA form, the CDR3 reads TGCGCCAGCAGCCCATCCCCCAATCAGCCCCAGCATTTT.

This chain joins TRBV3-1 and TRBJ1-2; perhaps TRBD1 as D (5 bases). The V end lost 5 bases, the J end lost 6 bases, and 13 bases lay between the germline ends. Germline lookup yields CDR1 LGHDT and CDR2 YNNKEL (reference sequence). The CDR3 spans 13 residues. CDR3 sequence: CASSDAGKDGYTF. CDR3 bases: TGTGCCAGCAGCGATGCAGGGAAAGATGGCTACACCTTC.

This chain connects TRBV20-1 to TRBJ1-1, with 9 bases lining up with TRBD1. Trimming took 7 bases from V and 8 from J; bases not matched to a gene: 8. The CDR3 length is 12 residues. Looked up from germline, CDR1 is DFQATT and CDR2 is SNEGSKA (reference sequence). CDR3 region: CSGTGQGTEAFF. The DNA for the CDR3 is TGCAGTGGTACCGGACAGGGGACGGAAGCTTTCTTT.

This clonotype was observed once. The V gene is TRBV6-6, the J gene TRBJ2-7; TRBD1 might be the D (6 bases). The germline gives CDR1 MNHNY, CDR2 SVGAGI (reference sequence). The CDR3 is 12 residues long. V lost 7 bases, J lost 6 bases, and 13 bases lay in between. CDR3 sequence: CASNPGAGEQYF. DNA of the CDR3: TGTGCCAGCAATCCAGGGGCTGGCGAGCAGTACTTC.

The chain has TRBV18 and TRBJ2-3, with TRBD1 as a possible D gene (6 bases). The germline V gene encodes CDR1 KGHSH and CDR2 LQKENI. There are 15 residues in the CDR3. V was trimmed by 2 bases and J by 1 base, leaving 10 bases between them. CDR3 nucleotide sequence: TGTGCCAGCTCACCAAGTTGGACAGGCACAGATACGCAGTATTTT. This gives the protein CASSPSWTGTDTQYF.

The CDR3 loop is CATLDSADTQYF. The CDR3 DNA sequence: TGTGCCACCTTGGACTCGGCAGATACGCAGTATTTT. The chain joins TRBV10-3 to TRBJ2-3, with D possibly TRBD2 on 5 matching bases. Trimming shortened V by 10 bases and J by 4 bases, and 12 bases separated the two germline ends. Germline-derived CDR1 and CDR2 are ENHRY and SYGVKD. The CDR3 has 12 amino acids.

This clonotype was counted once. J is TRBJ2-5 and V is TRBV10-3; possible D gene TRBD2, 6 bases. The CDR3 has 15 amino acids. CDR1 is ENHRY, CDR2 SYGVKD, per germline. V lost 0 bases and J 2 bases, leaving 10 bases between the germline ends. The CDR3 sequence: CAISESAGTQETQYF. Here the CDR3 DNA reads TGTGCCATCAGTGAGTCGGCGGGGACGCAAGAGACCCAGTACTTC.

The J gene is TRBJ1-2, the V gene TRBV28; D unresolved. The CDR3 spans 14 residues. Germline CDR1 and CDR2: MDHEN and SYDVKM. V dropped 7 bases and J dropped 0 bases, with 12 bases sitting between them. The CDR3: CASNRSGSNYGYTF. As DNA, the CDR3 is TGTGCCAGCAACCGTTCAGGCTCTAACTATGGCTACACCTTC.